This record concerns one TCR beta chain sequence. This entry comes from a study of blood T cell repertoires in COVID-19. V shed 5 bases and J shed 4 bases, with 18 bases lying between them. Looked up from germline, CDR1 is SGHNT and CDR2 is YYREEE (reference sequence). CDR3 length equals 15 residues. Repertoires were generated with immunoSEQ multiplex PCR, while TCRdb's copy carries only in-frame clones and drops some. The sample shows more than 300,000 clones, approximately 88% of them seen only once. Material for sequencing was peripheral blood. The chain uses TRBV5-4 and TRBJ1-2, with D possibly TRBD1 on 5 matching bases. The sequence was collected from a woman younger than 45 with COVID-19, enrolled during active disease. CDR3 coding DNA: TGTGCCAGCAGATCCTTGGGCAGGGCCGTCTATGGCTACACCTTC. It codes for CASRSLGRAVYGYTF.